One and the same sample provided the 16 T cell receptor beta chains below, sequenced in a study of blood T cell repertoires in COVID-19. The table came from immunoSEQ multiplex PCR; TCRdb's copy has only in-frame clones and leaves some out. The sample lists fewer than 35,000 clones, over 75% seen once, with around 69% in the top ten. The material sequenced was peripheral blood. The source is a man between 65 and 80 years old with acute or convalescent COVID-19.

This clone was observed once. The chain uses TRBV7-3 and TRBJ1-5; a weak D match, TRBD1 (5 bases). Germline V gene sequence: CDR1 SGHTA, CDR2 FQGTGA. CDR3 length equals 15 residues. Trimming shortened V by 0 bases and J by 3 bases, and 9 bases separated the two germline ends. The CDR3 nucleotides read TGTGCCAGCAGCTTAACGGGGGGAAACAATCAGCCCCAGCATTTT. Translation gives CASSLTGGNNQPQHF.

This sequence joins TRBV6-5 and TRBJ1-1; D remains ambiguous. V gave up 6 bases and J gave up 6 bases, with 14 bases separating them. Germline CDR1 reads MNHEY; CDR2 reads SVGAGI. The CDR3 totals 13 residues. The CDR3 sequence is CASSLSGRSEAFF. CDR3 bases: TGTGCCAGCAGCCTCTCGGGGAGGTCTGAAGCTTTCTTT.

The CDR3 nucleotides are TGTGCCAGCAGCTCGGGACAGTACTACGAGCAGTACTTC. This codes for CASSSGQYYEQYF. V gene TRBV11-2 combines with J gene TRBJ2-7; 7 bases are shared with TRBD1. This CDR3 has 13 residues. V was clipped by 4 bases and J by 3 bases; unmatched bases: 3. CDR1 is SGHAT, CDR2 FQNNGV, per germline.

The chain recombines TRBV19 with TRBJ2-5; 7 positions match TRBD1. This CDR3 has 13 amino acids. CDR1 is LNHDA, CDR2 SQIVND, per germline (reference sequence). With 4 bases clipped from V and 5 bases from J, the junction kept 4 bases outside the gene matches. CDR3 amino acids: CASSTRQGETQYF. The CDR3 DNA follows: TGTGCCAGTAGTACTCGACAGGGTGAGACCCAGTACTTC.

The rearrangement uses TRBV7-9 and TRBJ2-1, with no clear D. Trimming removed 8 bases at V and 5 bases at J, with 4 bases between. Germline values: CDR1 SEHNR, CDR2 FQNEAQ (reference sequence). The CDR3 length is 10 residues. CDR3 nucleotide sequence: TGTGCCAGCGGAGACAATGAGCAGTTCTTC. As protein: CASGDNEQFF.

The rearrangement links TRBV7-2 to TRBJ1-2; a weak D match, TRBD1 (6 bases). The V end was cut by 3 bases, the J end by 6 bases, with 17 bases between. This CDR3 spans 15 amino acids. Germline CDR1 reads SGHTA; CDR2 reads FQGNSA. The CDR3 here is CASSFGQSIGNGYTF. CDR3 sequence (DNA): TGTGCCAGCAGCTTTGGACAGTCCATAGGGAATGGCTACACCTTC.

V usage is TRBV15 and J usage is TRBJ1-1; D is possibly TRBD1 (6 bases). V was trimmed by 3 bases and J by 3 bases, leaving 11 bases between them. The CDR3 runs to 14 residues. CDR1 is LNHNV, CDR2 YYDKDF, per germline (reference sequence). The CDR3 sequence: CATSSAAGDTEAFF. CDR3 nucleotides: TGTGCCACCAGCAGTGCGGCAGGGGACACTGAAGCTTTCTTT. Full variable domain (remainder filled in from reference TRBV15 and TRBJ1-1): DAMVIQNPRYQVTQFGKPVTLSCSQTLNHNVMYWYQQKSSQAPKLLFHYYDKDFNNEADTPDNFQSRRPNTSFCFLDIRSPGLGDTAMYLCATSSAAGDTEAFFGQGTRLTVV.

The CDR3, as DNA: TGTGCCAGCAGCCTTATAGCGGGGGGGCCCTACAATGAGCAGTTCTTC. Protein: CASSLIAGGPYNEQFF. This sequence joins TRBV3-1 (or the pseudogene TRBV3-2) and TRBJ2-1, with 11 positions matching TRBD2. Trimming took 4 bases from V and 2 from J; bases not matched to a gene: 4. CDR1 and CDR2 from the germline V gene are LGHDT and YNNKEL (reference sequence). This CDR3 is 16 amino acids long.

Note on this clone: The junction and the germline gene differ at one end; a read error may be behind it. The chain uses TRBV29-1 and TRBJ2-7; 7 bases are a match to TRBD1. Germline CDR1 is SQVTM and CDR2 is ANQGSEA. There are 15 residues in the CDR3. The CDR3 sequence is CSAESGQVDSYEQYF. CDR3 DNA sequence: TGCAGCGCTGAATCTGGACAGGTGGACTCCTACGAGCAGTACTTC.

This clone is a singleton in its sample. CDR3: CASSPIGQEETQYF. For the CDR3, the DNA is TGTGCCAGCAGCCCTATTGGACAAGAAGAGACCCAGTACTTC. The chain uses TRBV5-4 and TRBJ2-5; tentatively, D is TRBD1 (5 bases). The V end was cut by 4 bases, the J end by 3 bases, with 13 bases between. The CDR3 is 14 amino acids. From germline, CDR1 is SGHNT and CDR2 YYREEE (reference sequence). The full variable domain, with the rest looked up from reference TRBV5-4 and TRBJ2-5, is ETGVTQSPTHLIKTRGQQVTLRCSSQSGHNTVSWYQQALGQGPQFIFQYYREEENGRGNFPPRFSGLQFPNYSSELNVNALELDDSALYLCASSPIGQEETQYFGPGTRLLVL.

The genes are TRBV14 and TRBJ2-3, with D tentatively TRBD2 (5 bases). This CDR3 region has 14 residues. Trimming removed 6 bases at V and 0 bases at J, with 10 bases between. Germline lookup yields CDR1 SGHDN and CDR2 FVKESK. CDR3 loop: CASSPGFSTDTQYF. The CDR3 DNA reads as TGTGCCAGCAGTCCGGGATTTAGCACAGATACGCAGTATTTT.

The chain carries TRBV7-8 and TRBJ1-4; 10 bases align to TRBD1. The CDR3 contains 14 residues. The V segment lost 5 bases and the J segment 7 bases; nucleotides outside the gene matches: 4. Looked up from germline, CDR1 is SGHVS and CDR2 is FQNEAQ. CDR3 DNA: TGTGCCAGCAGCAGAGACAGGGGGCGTGAAAAACTGTTTTTT. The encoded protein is CASSRDRGREKLFF.

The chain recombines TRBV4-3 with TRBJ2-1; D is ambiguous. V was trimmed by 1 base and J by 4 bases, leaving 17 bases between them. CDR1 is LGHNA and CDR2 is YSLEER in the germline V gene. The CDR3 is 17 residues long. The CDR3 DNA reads TGCGCCAGCAGCCAAGGGGCTTTATGGGCCGGTTACAATGAGCAGTTCTTC. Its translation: CASSQGALWAGYNEQFF.

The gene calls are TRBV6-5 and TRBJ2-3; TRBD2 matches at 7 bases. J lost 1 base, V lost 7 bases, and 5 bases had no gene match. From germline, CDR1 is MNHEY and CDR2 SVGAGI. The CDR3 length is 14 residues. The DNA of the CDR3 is TGTGCCAGCAACTCGGGAGGTCGCACAGATACGCAGTATTTT. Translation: CASNSGGRTDTQYF.

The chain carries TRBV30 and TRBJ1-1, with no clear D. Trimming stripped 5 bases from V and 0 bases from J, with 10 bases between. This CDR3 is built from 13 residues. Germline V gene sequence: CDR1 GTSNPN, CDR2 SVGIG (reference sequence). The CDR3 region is CAWVLLVNTEAFF. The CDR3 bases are TGTGCCTGGGTTCTCCTAGTGAACACTGAAGCTTTCTTT.

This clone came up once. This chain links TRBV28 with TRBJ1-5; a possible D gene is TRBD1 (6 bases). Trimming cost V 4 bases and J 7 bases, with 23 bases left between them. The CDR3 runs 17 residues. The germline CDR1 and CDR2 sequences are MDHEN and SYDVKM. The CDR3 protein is CASSSILSDSSLQPQHF. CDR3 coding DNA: TGTGCCAGCAGTTCCATTCTATCGGACAGCTCATTACAGCCCCAGCATTTT.